The rows below give T cell receptor beta chains drawn from one sample of a study of tumor-infiltrating lymphocytes in primary liver carcinoma. Using its own MiXCR run on the multiplex PCR reads, TCRdb lists one record per CDR3 protein. Here the sample spans about 310,000 distinct CDR3 sequences, approximately 54% being singletons. Sequenced: peripheral blood. The receptors originated from a woman aged 25-40 years with primary liver carcinoma and hepatitis B virus infection. The conserved cysteine and the conserved F or W are not part of the CDR3 here. A D gene is named only where the DNA matches it firmly. A row's size may be missing; if present it is once, few, many or a size class.

cdr3_aa d_call j_call v_call clone_size cdr3_length
ASSQKRSSGSYETQY TRBD2 TRBJ2-5 TRBV4-3 NA 15
ASSLSGRAEETQY TRBD2 TRBJ2-5 TRBV5-1 NA 13
AWNSQGGPEAF TRBD1 TRBJ1-1 TRBV30 NA 11
ATLRVSGLAYHEQY TRBD2 TRBJ2-7 TRBV6-2/TRBV6-3 many 14
ASSLALFDTQY NA TRBJ2-3 TRBV5-8 NA 11
ASSQDTSLETQY NA TRBJ2-5 TRBV4-2 NA 12
ASSYSMGLAENNVQF TRBD2 TRBJ2-1 TRBV6-2/TRBV6-3 NA 15
ASSNRDSHLH NA TRBJ1-6 TRBV12-3/TRBV12-4 NA 10
ASSFSGVTQY NA TRBJ2-5 TRBV28 NA 10
ASSQDRRDNILYNEQF NA TRBJ2-1 TRBV4-2 many 16
ASSQGLGRKETQY NA TRBJ2-5 TRBV4-1 few 13
AGSDKQGTGYVEQF TRBD1 TRBJ2-1 TRBV6-6 few 14
ASSTSLGDYEQY NA TRBJ2-7 TRBV11-2 NA 12
ASSLGQLKETQY NA TRBJ2-5 TRBV5-4 NA 12
AWSNIGTGDEQY TRBD1 TRBJ2-7 TRBV30 NA 12
ASRYTGGPGNTIY TRBD1 TRBJ1-3 TRBV6-5 NA 13
ANRGWDTNTGELF NA TRBJ2-2 TRBV12-3/TRBV12-4 NA 13
ASSISPGTGTDTQY NA TRBJ2-3 TRBV19 NA 14
ASSLIGTSGSYNEQF TRBD2 TRBJ2-1 TRBV6-6 few 15
ASKGQGAGFGELF TRBD1 TRBJ2-2 TRBV5-1 NA 13
ASSEFRHGAYEQY NA TRBJ2-7 TRBV10-1 few 13
ATSLNPGIGPTGQF NA TRBJ2-1 TRBV28 NA 14
ASSTTTGTAISYNEQF TRBD1 TRBJ2-1 TRBV5-1 NA 16
VSSQVGTYNEQF NA TRBJ2-1 TRBV4-1 NA 12
ASSPPISLDTGELL NA TRBJ2-2 TRBV4-1 NA 14
ASSASGEYGYT NA TRBJ1-2 TRBV7-9 few 11